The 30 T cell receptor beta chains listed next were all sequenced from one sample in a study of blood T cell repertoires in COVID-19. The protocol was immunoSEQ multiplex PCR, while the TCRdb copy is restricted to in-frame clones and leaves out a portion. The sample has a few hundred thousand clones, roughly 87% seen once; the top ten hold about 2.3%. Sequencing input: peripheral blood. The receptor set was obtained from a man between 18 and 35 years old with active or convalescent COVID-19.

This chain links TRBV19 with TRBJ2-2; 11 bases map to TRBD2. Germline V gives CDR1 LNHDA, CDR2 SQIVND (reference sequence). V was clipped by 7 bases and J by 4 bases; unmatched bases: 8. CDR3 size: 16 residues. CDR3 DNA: TGTGCCAGTATAGCTAGCGGGAGGTTGGTCACCGGGGAGCTGTTTTTT. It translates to CASIASGRLVTGELFF.

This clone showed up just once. This CDR3 reads CASSYSMTGGFGYTF. CDR3 DNA sequence: TGTGCCAGCAGTTACTCGATGACAGGGGGCTTTGGCTACACCTTC. The V call is TRBV6-7, the J call TRBJ1-2, with TRBD1 matching 10 bases. TRBV6-7 is noted as an ORF with a role that remains uncertain. The CDR3 spans 15 residues. Germline trimming cut 0 bases from V and 7 bases from J; bases unmatched to any gene: 5.

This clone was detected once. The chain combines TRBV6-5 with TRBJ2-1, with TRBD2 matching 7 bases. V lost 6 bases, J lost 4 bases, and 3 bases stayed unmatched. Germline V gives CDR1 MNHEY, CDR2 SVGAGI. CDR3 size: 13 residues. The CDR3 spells CASRLALYNEQFF. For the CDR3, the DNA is TGTGCCAGCAGACTAGCGCTATACAATGAGCAGTTCTTC.

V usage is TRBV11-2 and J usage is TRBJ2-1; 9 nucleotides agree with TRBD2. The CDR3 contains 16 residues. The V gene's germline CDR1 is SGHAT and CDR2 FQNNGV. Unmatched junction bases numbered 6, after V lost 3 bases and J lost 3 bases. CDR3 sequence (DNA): TGTGCCAGCAGCTTCGGGACTAGCATAGGCTACAATGAGCAGTTCTTC. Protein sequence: CASSFGTSIGYNEQFF.

CDR3 sequence reads: CASSFEEYGYTF. The CDR3 bases are TGCGCCAGCAGCTTTGAGGAATATGGCTACACCTTC. The V and J genes are TRBV5-1 and TRBJ1-2; D unclear. Germline V gives CDR1 SGHRS, CDR2 YFSETQ. Trimming cost V 2 bases and J 5 bases, with 7 bases left between them. The CDR3 totals 12 residues.

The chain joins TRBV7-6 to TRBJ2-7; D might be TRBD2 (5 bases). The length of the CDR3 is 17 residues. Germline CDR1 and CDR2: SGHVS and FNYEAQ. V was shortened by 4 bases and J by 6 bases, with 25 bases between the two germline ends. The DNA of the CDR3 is TGTGCCAGCAGCTCTCCTAGGGAGCGAGGATCGGTGCGCGAGCAGTACTTC. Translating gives CASSSPRERGSVREQYF.

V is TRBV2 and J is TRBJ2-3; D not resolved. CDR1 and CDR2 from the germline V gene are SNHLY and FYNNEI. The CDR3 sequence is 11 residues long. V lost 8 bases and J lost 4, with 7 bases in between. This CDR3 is CASAVSDTQYF. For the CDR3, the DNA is TGTGCCAGCGCAGTATCAGATACGCAGTATTTT.

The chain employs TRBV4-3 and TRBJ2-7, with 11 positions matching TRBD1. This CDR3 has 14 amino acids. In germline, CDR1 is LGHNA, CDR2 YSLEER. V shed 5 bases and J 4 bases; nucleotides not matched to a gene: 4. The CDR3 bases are TGCGCCAGCAGCTACGGACAGGGGGCTTACGAGCAGTACTTC. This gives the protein CASSYGQGAYEQYF.

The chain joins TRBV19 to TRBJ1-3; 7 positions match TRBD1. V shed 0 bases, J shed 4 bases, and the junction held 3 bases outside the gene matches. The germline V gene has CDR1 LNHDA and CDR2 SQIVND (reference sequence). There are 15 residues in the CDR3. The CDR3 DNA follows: TGTGCCAGTAGTATAGAAGACAGGGCAGGAAACACCATATATTTT. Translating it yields CASSIEDRAGNTIYF. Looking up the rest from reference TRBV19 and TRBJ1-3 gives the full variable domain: DGGITQSPKYLFRKEGQNVTLSCEQNLNHDAMYWYRQDPGQGLRLIYYSQIVNDFQKGDIAEGYSVSREKKESFPLTVTSAQKNPTAFYLCASSIEDRAGNTIYFGEGSWLTVV.

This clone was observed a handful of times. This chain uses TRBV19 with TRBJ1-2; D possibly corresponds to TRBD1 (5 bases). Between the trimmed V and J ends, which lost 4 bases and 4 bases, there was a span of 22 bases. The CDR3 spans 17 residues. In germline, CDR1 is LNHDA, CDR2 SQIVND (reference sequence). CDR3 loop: CASSTPSATALSYGYTF. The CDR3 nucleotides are TGTGCCAGTAGTACCCCGTCGGCGACAGCGCTAAGCTATGGCTACACCTTC.

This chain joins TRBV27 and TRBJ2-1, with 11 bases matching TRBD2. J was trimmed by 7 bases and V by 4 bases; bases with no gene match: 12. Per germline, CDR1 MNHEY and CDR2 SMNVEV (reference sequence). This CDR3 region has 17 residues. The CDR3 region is CASSYSFLAGGQNEQFF. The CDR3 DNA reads TGTGCCAGCAGTTATTCCTTTCTAGCGGGAGGCCAGAATGAGCAGTTCTTC.

CDR3 bases: TGTGCCAGTAGTGCACAGGGGAGGAATGAGCAGTTCTTC. This codes for CASSAQGRNEQFF. V and J are TRBV19 and TRBJ2-1; possible D gene TRBD1, 7 bases. From germline, CDR1 is LNHDA and CDR2 SQIVND (reference sequence). The CDR3 extends over 13 amino acids. V dropped 5 bases and J dropped 7 bases, with 12 bases sitting between them.

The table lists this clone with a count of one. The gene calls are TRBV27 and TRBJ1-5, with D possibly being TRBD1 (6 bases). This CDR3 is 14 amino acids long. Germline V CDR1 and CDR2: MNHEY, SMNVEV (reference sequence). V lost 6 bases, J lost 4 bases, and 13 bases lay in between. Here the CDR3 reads CASRPGVGNQPQHF. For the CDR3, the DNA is TGTGCCAGCAGGCCAGGGGTTGGGAATCAGCCCCAGCATTTT.

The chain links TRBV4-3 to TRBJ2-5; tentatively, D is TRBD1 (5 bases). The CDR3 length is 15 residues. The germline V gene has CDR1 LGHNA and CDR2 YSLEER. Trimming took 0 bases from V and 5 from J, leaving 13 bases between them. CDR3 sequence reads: CASSQEIGAGETQYF. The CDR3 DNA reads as TGCGCCAGCAGCCAAGAGATAGGGGCCGGGGAGACCCAGTACTTC.

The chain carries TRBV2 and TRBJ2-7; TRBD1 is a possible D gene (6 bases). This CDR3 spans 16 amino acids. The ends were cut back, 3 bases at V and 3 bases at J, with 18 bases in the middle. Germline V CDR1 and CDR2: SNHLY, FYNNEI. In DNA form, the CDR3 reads TGTGCCAGCAGTGACACTTTAACCCAGGGGCACTACGAGCAGTACTTC. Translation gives CASSDTLTQGHYEQYF.

In DNA form, the CDR3 reads TGCGCCAGCAGCTTTCGACTAGCGGCCCAAGAGACCCAGTACTTC. Protein sequence: CASSFRLAAQETQYF. V and J are TRBV4-1 and TRBJ2-5; 9 bases are a match to TRBD2. Losses at the gene ends were 5 bases for V and 1 base for J; bases not matched to a gene: 5. The CDR3 is 15 amino acids. CDR1 and CDR2 from the germline V gene are MGHRA and YSYEKL.

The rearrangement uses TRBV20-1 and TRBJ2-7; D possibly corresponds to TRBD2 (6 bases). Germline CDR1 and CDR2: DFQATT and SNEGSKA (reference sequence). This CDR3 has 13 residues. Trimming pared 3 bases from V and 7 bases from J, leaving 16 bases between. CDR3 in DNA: TGCAGTGCTAGTAGGCCGGGACTGTATGAGCAGTACTTC. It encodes CSASRPGLYEQYF.

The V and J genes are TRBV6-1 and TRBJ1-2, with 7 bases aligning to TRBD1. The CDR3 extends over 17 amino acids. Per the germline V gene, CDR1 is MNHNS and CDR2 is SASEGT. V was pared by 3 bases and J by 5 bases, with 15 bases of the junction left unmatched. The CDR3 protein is CASSDGFDGGGTYGYTF. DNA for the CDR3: TGTGCCAGCAGTGACGGCTTTGATGGAGGGGGCACTTATGGCTACACCTTC.

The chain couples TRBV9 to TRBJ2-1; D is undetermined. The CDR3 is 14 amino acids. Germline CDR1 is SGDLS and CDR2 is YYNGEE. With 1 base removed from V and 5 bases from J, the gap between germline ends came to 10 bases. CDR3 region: CASSVPAGDNEQFF. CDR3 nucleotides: TGTGCCAGCAGCGTACCCGCAGGCGACAATGAGCAGTTCTTC.

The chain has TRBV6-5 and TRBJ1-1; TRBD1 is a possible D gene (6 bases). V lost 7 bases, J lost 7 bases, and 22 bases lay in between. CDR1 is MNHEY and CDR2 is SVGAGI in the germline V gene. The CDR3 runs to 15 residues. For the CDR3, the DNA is TGTGCCAGCAACCAAAAGGCGTGGGGGCAGGGTGAAGCTTTCTTT. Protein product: CASNQKAWGQGEAFF.

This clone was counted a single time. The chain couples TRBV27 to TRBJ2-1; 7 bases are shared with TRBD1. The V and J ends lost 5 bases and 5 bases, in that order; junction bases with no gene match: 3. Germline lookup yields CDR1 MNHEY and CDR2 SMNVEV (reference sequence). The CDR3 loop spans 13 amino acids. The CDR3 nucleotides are TGTGCCAGCAGTAAGGGACAGAACAATGAGCAGTTCTTC. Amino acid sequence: CASSKGQNNEQFF.

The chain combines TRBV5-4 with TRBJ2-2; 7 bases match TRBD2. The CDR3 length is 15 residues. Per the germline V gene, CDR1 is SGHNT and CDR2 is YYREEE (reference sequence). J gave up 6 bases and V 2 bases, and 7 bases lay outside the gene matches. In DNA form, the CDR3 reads TGTGCCAGCAGCTTATGGGGCGGGAGTGCCGGGGAGCTGTTTTTT. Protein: CASSLWGGSAGELFF.

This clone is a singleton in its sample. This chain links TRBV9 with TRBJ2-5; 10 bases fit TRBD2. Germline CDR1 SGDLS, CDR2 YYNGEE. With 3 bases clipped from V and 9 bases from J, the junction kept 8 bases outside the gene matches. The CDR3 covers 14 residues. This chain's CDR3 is CASSGKASGSSQYF. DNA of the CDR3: TGTGCCAGCAGCGGGAAGGCTAGCGGGAGTTCCCAGTACTTC.

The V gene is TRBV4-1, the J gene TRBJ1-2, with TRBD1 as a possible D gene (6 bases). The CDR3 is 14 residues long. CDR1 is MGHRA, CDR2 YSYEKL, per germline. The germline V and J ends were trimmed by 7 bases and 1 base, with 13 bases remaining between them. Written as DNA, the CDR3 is TGCGCCAGCACCCCCCAGGGGAATAACTATGGCTACACCTTC. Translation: CASTPQGNNYGYTF.

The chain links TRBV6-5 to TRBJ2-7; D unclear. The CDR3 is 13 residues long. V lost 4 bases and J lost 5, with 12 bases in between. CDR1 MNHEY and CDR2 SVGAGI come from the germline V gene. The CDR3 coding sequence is TGTGCCAGCAGTTCTCGAAGTCCGGACGAGCAGTACTTC. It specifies CASSSRSPDEQYF.

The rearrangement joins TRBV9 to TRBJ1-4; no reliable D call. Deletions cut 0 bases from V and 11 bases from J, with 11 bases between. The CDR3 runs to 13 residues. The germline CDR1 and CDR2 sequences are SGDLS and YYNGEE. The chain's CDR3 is CASSVAEEAKLFF. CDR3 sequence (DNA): TGTGCCAGCAGCGTAGCTGAGGAAGCGAAACTGTTTTTT.

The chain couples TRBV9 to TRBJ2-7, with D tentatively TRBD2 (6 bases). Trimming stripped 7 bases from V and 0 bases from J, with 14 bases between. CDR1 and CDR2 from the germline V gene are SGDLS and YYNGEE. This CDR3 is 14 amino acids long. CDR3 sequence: CASSSDYDSYEQYF. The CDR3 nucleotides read TGTGCCAGCTCATCGGACTACGACTCCTACGAGCAGTACTTC.

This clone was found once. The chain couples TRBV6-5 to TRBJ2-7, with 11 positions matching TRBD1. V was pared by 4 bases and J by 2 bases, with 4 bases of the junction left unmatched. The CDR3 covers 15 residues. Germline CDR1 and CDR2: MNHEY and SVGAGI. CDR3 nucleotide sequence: TGTGCCAGCAGTTCCCGGGACAGGGGGGCCTACGAGCAGTACTTC. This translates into CASSSRDRGAYEQYF.

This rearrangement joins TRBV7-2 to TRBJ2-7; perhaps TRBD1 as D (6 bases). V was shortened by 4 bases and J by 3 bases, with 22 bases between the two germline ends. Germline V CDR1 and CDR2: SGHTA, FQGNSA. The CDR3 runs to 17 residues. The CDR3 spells CASSSSMVGGPHYEQYF. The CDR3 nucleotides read TGTGCCAGCAGCTCTAGCATGGTAGGGGGTCCTCACTACGAGCAGTACTTC.

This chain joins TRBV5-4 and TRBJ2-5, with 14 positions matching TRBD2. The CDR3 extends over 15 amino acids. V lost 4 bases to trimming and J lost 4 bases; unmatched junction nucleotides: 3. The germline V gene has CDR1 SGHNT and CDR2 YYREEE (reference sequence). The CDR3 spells CASSPGLAGAETQYF. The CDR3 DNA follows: TGTGCCAGCAGCCCGGGACTAGCGGGAGCAGAGACCCAGTACTTC.